The 12 T cell receptor beta chains given below trace back to one sample, sequenced in a study of T-cell memory formation after mild COVID-19. TCRdb fed the 5' RACE reads into MiXCR, producing one record per CDR3 protein. The sample consists of more than 75,000 distinct CDR3 sequences, nearly 25% of them appearing once. Sequencing was carried out using PBMCs or a T cell subset sorted from them (not recorded which). These receptors all come from a man in his late teens or twenties who had mild COVID-19 (a few samples of this study predate the infection). Cell type and time point are not known.

V gene TRBV4-1 combines with J gene TRBJ2-3, with D possibly TRBD2 on 7 matching bases. V shed 4 bases and J shed 4 bases, with 15 bases lying between them. The CDR3 covers 15 residues. Germline-derived CDR1 and CDR2 are MGHRA and YSYEKL. The DNA of the CDR3 is TGCGCCAGCAGCCGCCGGGGGGCTTCCCCAGATACGCAGTATTTT. It codes for CASSRRGASPDTQYF.

The chain links TRBV5-5 to TRBJ2-7; no firm D call. V was shortened by 4 bases and J by 3 bases, with 11 bases between the two germline ends. This CDR3 region has 13 residues. Germline values: CDR1 SGHKS, CDR2 YYEKEE (reference sequence). CDR3 residues: CASSLGVDYEQYV. DNA for the CDR3: TGTGCCAGCAGCCTGGGTGTAGACTACGAGCAGTACGTC.

The genes are TRBV5-6 and TRBJ1-2, with unresolved D. This CDR3 has 16 residues. Germline-derived CDR1 and CDR2 are SGHDT and YYEEEE. The V end lost 5 bases, the J end lost 4 bases, and 21 bases lay between the germline ends. The CDR3 reads CASRGRQPLKLYGYTF. The CDR3 coding sequence is TGTGCCAGCAGAGGGAGGCAGCCACTAAAACTCTATGGCTACACCTTC.

This clonotype was seen only a few times. This chain joins TRBV7-2 and TRBJ2-5; no clear D gene. Germline CDR1 and CDR2: SGHTA and FQGNSA. This CDR3 is built from 12 residues. V shed 2 bases and J shed 5 bases, with 6 bases lying between them. The CDR3 DNA reads as TGTGCCAGCAGCTTACCCTGGGAGACCCAGTACTTC. Its protein is CASSLPWETQYF.

This clonotype was counted only a few times. This chain links TRBV7-9 with TRBJ2-7; TRBD1 matches at 9 bases. Trimming cost V 5 bases and J 2 bases; bases outside gene matches: 4. CDR1 SEHNR and CDR2 FQNEAQ come from the germline V gene (reference sequence). The CDR3 is 14 residues long. Here the CDR3 DNA reads TGTGCCAGCAGCAGAGGGACAGGGACCTACGAGCAGTACGTC. It specifies CASSRGTGTYEQYV.

This clonotype was seen many times. The rearrangement uses TRBV12-3 or TRBV12-4 and TRBJ2-2, with 8 bases that match TRBD2. The V and J ends lost 3 bases and 6 bases, in that order; junction bases with no gene match: 3. The CDR3 is 14 amino acids. This chain's CDR3 is CASSLRGAPGELFF. In DNA form, the CDR3 reads TGTGCCAGCAGTTTGCGGGGGGCCCCCGGGGAGCTGTTTTTT.

The sample holds a few counts of this clonotype. This sequence joins TRBV29-1 and TRBJ2-1, with 11 positions matching TRBD1. Germline V CDR1 and CDR2: SQVTM, ANQGSEA. Losses at the gene ends were 7 bases for V and 5 bases for J; bases not matched to a gene: 4. The CDR3 covers 13 residues. This chain's CDR3 is CSGTGGVHNEQFF. For the CDR3, the DNA is TGCAGCGGGACAGGGGGCGTTCACAATGAGCAGTTCTTC.

This rearrangement joins TRBV27 to TRBJ1-6, with a weak D call TRBD1 (6 bases). Germline CDR1 reads MNHEY; CDR2 reads SMNVEV (reference sequence). The CDR3 has 16 amino acids. Deletions cut 6 bases from V and 6 bases from J, with 18 bases between. The CDR3 sequence: CASRTGGLGGNSPLHF. The CDR3 region has the DNA TGTGCCAGCAGAACCGGGGGCCTCGGAGGTAATTCACCCCTCCACTTT.

The chain uses TRBV6-2 or TRBV6-3 and TRBJ2-1; possibly TRBD1 or TRBD2 for D (5 bases each). V was cut by 4 bases and J by 12 bases, with 16 bases left in between. This CDR3 spans 13 amino acids. Germline V CDR1 and CDR2: MNHEY, SVGEGT. The DNA for the CDR3 is TGTGCCAGCAGTTTGGGGACCACCCGTGGGCAGTTCTTC. It codes for CASSLGTTRGQFF.

The rearrangement links TRBV15 to TRBJ2-5; D is unclear. The germline V and J ends were trimmed by 0 bases and 5 bases, with 10 bases remaining between them. This CDR3 has 14 amino acids. The germline V gene has CDR1 LNHNV and CDR2 YYDKDF (reference sequence). The CDR3 DNA reads as TGTGCCACCAGCAGAGATATGGGGTCGGAGACCCAGTACTTC. Its translation: CATSRDMGSETQYF.

This clonotype has a handful of counts. This chain connects TRBV6-2 or TRBV6-3 to TRBJ2-7, with D maybe TRBD1 (6 bases). CDR1 is MNHEY, CDR2 SVGEGT, per germline. V gave up 0 bases and J gave up 0 bases, with 18 bases separating them. The CDR3 is made up of 18 amino acids. CDR3 coding DNA: TGTGCCAGCAGTTACTCGATGGCTGACAGGTCAAGCTCCTACGAGCAGTACGTC. Translating gives CASSYSMADRSSSYEQYV.

The CDR3 reads CASSLGQVYEQYF. CDR3 bases: TGCGCCAGCAGCTTGGGGCAGGTCTACGAGCAGTACTTC. The V gene is TRBV5-1, the J gene TRBJ2-7; D call uncertain. Deletions cut 0 bases from V and 3 bases from J, with 7 bases between. Looked up from germline, CDR1 is SGHRS and CDR2 is YFSETQ. The CDR3 runs 13 residues. Together with reference TRBV5-1 and TRBJ2-7, the CDR3 gives the full variable domain: KAGVTQTPRYLIKTRGQQVTLSCSPISGHRSVSWYQQTPGQGLQFLFEYFSETQRNKGNFPGRFSGRQFSNSRSEMNVSTLELGDSALYLCASSLGQVYEQYFGPGTRLTVT.